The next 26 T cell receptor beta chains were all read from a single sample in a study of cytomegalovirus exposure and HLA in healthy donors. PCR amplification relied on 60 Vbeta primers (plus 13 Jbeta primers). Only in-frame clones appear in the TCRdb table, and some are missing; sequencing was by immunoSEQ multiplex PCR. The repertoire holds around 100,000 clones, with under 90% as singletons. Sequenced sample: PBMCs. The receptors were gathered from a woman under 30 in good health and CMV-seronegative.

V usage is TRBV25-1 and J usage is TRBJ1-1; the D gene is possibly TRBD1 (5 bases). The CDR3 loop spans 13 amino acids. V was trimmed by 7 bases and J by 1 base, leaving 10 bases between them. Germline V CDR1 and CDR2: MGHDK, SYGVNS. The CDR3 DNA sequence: TGTGCCAGCACTAAGACAGCGAACACTGAAGCTTTCTTT. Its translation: CASTKTANTEAFF.

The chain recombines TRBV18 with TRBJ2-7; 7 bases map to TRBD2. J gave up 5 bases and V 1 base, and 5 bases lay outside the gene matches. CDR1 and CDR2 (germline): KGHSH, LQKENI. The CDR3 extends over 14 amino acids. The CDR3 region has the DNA TGTGCCAGCTCACCACGGGCAGGGAGGGACGAGCAGTACTTC. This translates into CASSPRAGRDEQYF.

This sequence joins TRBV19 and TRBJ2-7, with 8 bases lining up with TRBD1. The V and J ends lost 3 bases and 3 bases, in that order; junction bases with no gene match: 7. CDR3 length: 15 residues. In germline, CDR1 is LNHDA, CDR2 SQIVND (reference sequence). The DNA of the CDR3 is TGTGCCAGTAGTATGTCCGGACAGGGATACTACGAGCAGTACTTC. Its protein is CASSMSGQGYYEQYF. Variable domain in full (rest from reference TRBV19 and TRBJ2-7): DGGITQSPKYLFRKEGQNVTLSCEQNLNHDAMYWYRQDPGQGLRLIYYSQIVNDFQKGDIAEGYSVSREKKESFPLTVTSAQKNPTAFYLCASSMSGQGYYEQYFGPGTRLTVT.

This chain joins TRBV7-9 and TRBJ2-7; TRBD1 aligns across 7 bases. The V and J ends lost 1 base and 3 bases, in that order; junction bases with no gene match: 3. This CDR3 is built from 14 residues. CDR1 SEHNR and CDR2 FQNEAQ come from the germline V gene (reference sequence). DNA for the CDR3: TGTGCCAGCAGCTTAGGGGGGACAGTCTACGAGCAGTACTTC. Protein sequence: CASSLGGTVYEQYF.

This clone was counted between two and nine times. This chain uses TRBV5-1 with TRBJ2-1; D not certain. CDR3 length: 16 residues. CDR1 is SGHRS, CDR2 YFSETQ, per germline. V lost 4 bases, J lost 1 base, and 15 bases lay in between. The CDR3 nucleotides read TGCGCCAGCAGCCGTAGAATGGAGTTTTCCTACAATGAGCAGTTCTTC. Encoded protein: CASSRRMEFSYNEQFF.

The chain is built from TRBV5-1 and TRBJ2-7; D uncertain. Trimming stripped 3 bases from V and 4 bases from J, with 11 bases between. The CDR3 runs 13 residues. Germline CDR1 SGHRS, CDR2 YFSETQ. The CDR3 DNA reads TGCGCCAGCAGCTCCAGGAACCCATACGAGCAGTACGTC. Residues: CASSSRNPYEQYV.

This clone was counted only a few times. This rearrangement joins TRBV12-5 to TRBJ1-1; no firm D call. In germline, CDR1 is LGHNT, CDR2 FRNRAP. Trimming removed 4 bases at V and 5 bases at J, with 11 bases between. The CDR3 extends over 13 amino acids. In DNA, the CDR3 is TGTGCTAGTGGTTCGGGTGGCAGAACTGAAGCTTTCTTT. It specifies CASGSGGRTEAFF.

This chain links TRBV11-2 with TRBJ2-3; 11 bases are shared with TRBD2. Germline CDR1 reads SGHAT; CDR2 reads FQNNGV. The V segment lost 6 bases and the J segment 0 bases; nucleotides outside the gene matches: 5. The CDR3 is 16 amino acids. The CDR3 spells CASRKGLAVSTDTQYF. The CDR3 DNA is TGTGCCAGCAGAAAGGGACTAGCGGTTAGCACAGATACGCAGTATTTT.

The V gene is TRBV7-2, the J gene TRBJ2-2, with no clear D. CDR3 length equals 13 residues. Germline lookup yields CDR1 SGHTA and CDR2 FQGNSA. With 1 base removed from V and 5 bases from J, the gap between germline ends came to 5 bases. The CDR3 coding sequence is TGTGCCAGCAGCTTAGGGAGAACCGGGGAGCTGTTTTTT. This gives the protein CASSLGRTGELFF. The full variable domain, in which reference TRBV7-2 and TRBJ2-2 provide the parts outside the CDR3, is GAGVSQSPSNKVTEKGKDVELRCDPISGHTALYWYRQSLGQGLEFLIYFQGNSAPDKSGLPSDRFSAERTGGSVSTLTIQRTQQEDSAVYLCASSLGRTGELFFGEGSRLTVL.

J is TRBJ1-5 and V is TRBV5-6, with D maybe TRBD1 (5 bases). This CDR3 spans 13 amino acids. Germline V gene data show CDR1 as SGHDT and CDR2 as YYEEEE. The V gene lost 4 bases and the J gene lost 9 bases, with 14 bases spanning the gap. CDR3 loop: CASSGREGRPQHF. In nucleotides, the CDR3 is TGTGCCAGCAGCGGCAGGGAAGGTCGGCCCCAGCATTTT.

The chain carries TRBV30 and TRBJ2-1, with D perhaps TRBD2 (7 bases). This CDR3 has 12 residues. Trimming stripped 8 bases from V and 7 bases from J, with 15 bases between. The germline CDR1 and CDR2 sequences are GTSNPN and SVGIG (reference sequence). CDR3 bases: TGTGCCGGTACTGGGGGGGCGAATGAGCAGTTCTTC. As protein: CAGTGGANEQFF.

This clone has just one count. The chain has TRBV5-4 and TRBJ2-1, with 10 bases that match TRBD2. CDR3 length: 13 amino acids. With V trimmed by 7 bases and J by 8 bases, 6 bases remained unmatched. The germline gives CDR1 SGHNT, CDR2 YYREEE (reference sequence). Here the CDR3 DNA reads TGTGCCAGCGCGCTAGCGGGGGACGATGAGCAGTTCTTC. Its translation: CASALAGDDEQFF.

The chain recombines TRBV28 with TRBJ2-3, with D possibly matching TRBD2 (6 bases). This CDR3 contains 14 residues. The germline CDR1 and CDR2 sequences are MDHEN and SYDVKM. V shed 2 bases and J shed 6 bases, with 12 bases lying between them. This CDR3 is CASSLGTPVDTQYF. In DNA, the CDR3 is TGTGCCAGCAGTTTAGGGACTCCGGTGGATACGCAGTATTTT.

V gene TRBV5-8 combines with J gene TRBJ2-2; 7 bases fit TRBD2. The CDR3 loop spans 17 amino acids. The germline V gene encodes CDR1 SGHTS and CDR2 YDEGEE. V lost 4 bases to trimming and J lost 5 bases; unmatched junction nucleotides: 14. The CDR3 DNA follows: TGTGCCAGCAGCCCCATGGCTAGCGGAAGGGGAACCGGGGAGCTGTTTTTT. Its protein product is CASSPMASGRGTGELFF.

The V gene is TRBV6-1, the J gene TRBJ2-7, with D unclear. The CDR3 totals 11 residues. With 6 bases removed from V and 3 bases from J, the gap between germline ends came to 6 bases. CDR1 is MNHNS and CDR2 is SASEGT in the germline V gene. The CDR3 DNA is TGTGCCAGCAGCCGCTACTACGAGCAGTACGTC. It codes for CASSRYYEQYV.

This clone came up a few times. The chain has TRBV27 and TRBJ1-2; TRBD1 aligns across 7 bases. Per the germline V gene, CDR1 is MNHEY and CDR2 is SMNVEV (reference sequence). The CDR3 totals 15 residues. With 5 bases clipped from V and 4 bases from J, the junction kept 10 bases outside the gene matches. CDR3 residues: CASSPLSTGSYGYTF. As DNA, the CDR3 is TGTGCCAGCAGTCCTCTATCGACAGGGAGCTATGGCTACACCTTC.

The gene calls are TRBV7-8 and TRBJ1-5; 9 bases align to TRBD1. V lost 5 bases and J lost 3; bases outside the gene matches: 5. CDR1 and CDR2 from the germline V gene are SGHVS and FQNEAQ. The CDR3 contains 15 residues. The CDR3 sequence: CASSRGQGDNQPQHF. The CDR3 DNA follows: TGTGCCAGCAGCAGGGGACAGGGAGACAATCAGCCCCAGCATTTT.

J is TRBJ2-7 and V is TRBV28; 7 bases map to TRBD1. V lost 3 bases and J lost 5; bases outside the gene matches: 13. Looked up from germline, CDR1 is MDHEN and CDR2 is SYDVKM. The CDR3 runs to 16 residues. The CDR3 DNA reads TGTGCCAGCAGTTTCTCACAGACAGGGTCAGCCGACGAGCAGTACTTC. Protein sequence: CASSFSQTGSADEQYF.

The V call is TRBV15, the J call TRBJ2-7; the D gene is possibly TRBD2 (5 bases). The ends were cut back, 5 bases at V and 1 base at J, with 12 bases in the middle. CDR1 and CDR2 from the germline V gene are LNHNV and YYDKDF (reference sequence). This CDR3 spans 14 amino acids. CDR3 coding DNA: TGTGCCACCAGCTCTAGCTCGAGATCCTACGAGCAGTACTTC. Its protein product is CATSSSSRSYEQYF.

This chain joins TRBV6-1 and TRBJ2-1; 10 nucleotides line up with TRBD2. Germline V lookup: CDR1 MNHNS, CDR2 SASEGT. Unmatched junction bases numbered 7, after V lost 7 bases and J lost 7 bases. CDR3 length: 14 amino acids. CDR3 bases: TGTGCCAGCACTAGCGGGAGAGCTTGGAATGAGCAGTTCTTC. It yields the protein CASTSGRAWNEQFF.

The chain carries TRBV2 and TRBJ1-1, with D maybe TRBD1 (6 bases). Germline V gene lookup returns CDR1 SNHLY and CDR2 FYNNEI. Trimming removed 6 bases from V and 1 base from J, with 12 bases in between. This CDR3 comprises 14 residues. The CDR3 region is CASRPRGSNTEAFF. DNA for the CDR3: TGTGCCAGCAGACCCAGGGGATCGAACACTGAAGCTTTCTTT.

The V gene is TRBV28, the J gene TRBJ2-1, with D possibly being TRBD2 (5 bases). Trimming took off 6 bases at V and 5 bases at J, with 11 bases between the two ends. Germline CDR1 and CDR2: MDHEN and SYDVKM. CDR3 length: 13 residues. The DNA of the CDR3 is TGTGCCAGCAGCCCGGGAAACCACAATGAGCAGTTCTTC. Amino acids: CASSPGNHNEQFF.

The CDR3 sequence is CASSLDPGGDTEAFF. The CDR3 region has the DNA TGTGCCAGCAGCTTGGATCCGGGAGGCGACACTGAAGCTTTCTTT. The chain recombines TRBV5-4 with TRBJ1-1, with D uncertain. Germline V gene sequence: CDR1 SGHNT, CDR2 YYREEE (reference sequence). This CDR3 region has 15 residues. The V gene lost 0 bases and the J gene lost 3 bases, with 12 bases spanning the gap.

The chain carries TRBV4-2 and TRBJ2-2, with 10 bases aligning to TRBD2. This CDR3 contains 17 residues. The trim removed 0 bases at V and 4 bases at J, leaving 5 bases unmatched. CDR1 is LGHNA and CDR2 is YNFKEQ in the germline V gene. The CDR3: CASSQESAGGTTGELFF. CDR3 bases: TGTGCCAGCAGCCAAGAATCAGCGGGAGGGACCACCGGGGAGCTGTTTTTT.

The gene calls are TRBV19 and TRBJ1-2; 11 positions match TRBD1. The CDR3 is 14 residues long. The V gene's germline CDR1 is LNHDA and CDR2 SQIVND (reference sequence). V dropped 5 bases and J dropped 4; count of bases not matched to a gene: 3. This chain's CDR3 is CASSSGTGGYGYTF. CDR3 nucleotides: TGTGCCAGTAGTTCCGGGACAGGGGGCTATGGCTACACCTTC.

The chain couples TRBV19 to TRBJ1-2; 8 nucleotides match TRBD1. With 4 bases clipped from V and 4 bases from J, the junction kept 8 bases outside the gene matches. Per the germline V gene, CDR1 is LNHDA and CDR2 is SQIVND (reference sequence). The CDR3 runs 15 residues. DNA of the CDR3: TGTGCCAGTAGTACCCAGGGGGCGGTCGGCTATGGCTACACCTTC. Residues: CASSTQGAVGYGYTF.